One sample yielded the 29 T cell receptor beta chains listed below, sequenced in a study of coeliac disease. Using immunoSEQ multiplex PCR, the repertoire was profiled, and TCRdb retains in-frame clones only, with some absent. This table has 6,500 or so clones, around 61% appearing once. Sequences were obtained from lamina propria lymphocytes from the gut. These receptors were collected from a middle-aged man with active celiac disease.

The rearrangement uses TRBV5-4 and TRBJ2-5, with D perhaps matching TRBD2 (7 bases). The V and J ends lost 4 bases and 5 bases respectively, with 18 bases between them. This CDR3 is built from 15 residues. The germline CDR1 and CDR2 sequences are SGHNT and YYREEE (reference sequence). The CDR3 bases are TGTGCCAGCAGCAAGGGGGGAGGGTGGAGGGAGACCCAGTACTTC. Translation: CASSKGGGWRETQYF.

There are a few counts of this clone. The chain has TRBV2 and TRBJ2-4; 8 nucleotides line up with TRBD1. The CDR3 consists of 16 residues. The J segment lost 2 bases and the V segment lost 7 bases, leaving 10 bases of the junction unmatched. Germline V CDR1 and CDR2: SNHLY, FYNNEI. CDR3 sequence (DNA): TGTGCCAGCAACCTTTTCCAGGGGGCCTCCAAAAACATTCAGTACTTC. It translates to CASNLFQGASKNIQYF.

The V and J genes are TRBV14 and TRBJ2-5, with D maybe TRBD1 (6 bases). The V gene's germline CDR1 is SGHDN and CDR2 FVKESK. The CDR3 is 15 amino acids. V was clipped by 4 bases and J by 2 bases, with 14 bases between them. CDR3 sequence: CASSPLGQQQETQYF. The CDR3 DNA sequence: TGTGCCAGCAGCCCCCTCGGACAGCAGCAAGAGACCCAGTACTTC.

This clone came up a few times. The chain couples TRBV7-3 to TRBJ2-1; D is possibly TRBD2 (6 bases). This CDR3 spans 17 amino acids. Germline V gives CDR1 SGHTA, CDR2 FQGTGA. Trimming cost V 5 bases and J 5 bases, with 22 bases left between them. CDR3 coding DNA: TGTGCCAGCAGCCCCCTGGGAGGCAGGGAGGTTAACAATGAGCAGTTCTTC. Its translation: CASSPLGGREVNNEQFF.

The CDR3 loop reads CASASWVRTEAFF. CDR3 bases: TGTGCCAGCGCGTCTTGGGTGCGGACTGAAGCTTTCTTT. The chain joins TRBV28 to TRBJ1-1; D ambiguous. The germline gives CDR1 MDHEN, CDR2 SYDVKM. V lost 8 bases and J lost 5, with 15 bases in between. The CDR3 extends over 13 amino acids.

The chain has TRBV30 and TRBJ2-7, with D possibly being TRBD2 (5 bases). The ends were cut back, 0 bases at V and 7 bases at J, with 13 bases in the middle. The V gene's germline CDR1 is GTSNPN and CDR2 SVGIG (reference sequence). This CDR3 contains 13 residues. CDR3 amino acids: CAWSVALAREQYV. The CDR3 DNA sequence: TGTGCCTGGAGTGTAGCCCTAGCCCGTGAGCAGTACGTC.

This rearrangement joins TRBV9 to TRBJ1-2; TRBD1 matches 8 bases. V gave up 0 bases and J gave up 5 bases; unmatched junction bases: 9. Germline-derived CDR1 and CDR2 are SGDLS and YYNGEE. This CDR3 has 16 amino acids. CDR3 amino acids: CASSVAGPGGGYGYTF. CDR3 in DNA: TGTGCCAGCAGCGTAGCGGGCCCAGGGGGCGGGTATGGCTACACCTTC.

The chain links TRBV15 to TRBJ2-7; D perhaps matches TRBD2 (7 bases). This CDR3 comprises 16 residues. Germline values: CDR1 LNHNV, CDR2 YYDKDF (reference sequence). Trimming left V 1 base short and J 1 base short, with 14 bases between. This CDR3 is CATSRGWGGASYEQYF. CDR3 bases: TGTGCCACCAGCAGAGGATGGGGGGGCGCTTCCTACGAGCAGTACTTC.

This clone was observed a few times. This chain links TRBV6-6 with TRBJ1-3; weak D call: TRBD1 (5 bases). CDR3 length: 16 residues. The germline V gene has CDR1 MNHNY and CDR2 SVGAGI (reference sequence). Trimming pared 0 bases from V and 0 bases from J, leaving 9 bases between. In DNA form, the CDR3 reads TGTGCCAGCAGTTACTCAGGGGTTAGCTCTGGAAACACCATATATTTT. Translated, it gives CASSYSGVSSGNTIYF.

J is TRBJ1-3 and V is TRBV6-5; D gene uncertain. V lost 10 bases, J lost 1 base, and 8 bases lay in between. The germline V gene encodes CDR1 MNHEY and CDR2 SVGAGI. The CDR3 totals 12 residues. CDR3 loop: CATCGSGNTIYF. The CDR3 DNA reads TGTGCCACCTGCGGGTCTGGAAACACCATATATTTT.

CDR3 amino acids: CASTNLETTHGYTF. The CDR3 DNA sequence: TGCGCCAGCACAAACCTCGAAACCACACATGGCTACACCTTC. The rearrangement links TRBV5-1 to TRBJ1-2, with unresolved D. The CDR3 contains 14 residues. Germline CDR1 is SGHRS and CDR2 is YFSETQ. The V gene lost 6 bases and the J gene lost 6 bases, with 18 bases spanning the gap.

This clone was counted between two and nine times. This chain links TRBV5-1 with TRBJ2-7; D is perhaps TRBD2 (5 bases). V was clipped by 3 bases and J by 7 bases, with 23 bases between them. The CDR3 consists of 16 residues. Germline V gene lookup returns CDR1 SGHRS and CDR2 YFSETQ. The CDR3 region has the DNA TGCGCCAGCAGCTCGACCTCCGGAGGAGGTCGAAGGGAGCAGTACTTC. Its translation is CASSSTSGGGRREQYF.

This clone appeared a few times. The chain employs TRBV5-1 and TRBJ2-3; 9 bases align to TRBD1. Germline V gene data show CDR1 as SGHRS and CDR2 as YFSETQ. CDR3 length: 14 amino acids. The V gene end was trimmed by 5 bases and the J gene end by 3 bases; junction bases not matched to a gene: 4. DNA for the CDR3: TGCGCCAGCAGGTCGGGACAGGGAACAGATACGCAGTATTTT. Translated: CASRSGQGTDTQYF. Complete variable domain (other parts from reference TRBV5-1 and TRBJ2-3): KAGVTQTPRYLIKTRGQQVTLSCSPISGHRSVSWYQQTPGQGLQFLFEYFSETQRNKGNFPGRFSGRQFSNSRSEMNVSTLELGDSALYLCASRSGQGTDTQYFGPGTRLTVL.

The count of this clone is one. The chain uses TRBV11-2 and TRBJ2-1; 7 bases agree with TRBD2. CDR1 and CDR2 (germline): SGHAT, FQNNGV. The length of the CDR3 is 15 residues. V was clipped by 7 bases and J by 3 bases; unmatched bases: 9. DNA of the CDR3: TGTGCCAGCACCTTCTTGAGCGGGGACTACAATGAGCAGTTCTTC. It is translated as CASTFLSGDYNEQFF.

This chain links TRBV5-1 with TRBJ1-1; 7 bases line up with TRBD1. The germline V gene encodes CDR1 SGHRS and CDR2 YFSETQ. Germline trimming cut 1 base from V and 1 base from J; bases unmatched to any gene: 4. There are 15 residues in the CDR3. The CDR3 nucleotides read TGCGCCAGCAGCTTGCAAAACAGGGGGAACACTGAAGCTTTCTTT. Translation gives CASSLQNRGNTEAFF.

The rearrangement joins TRBV4-1 to TRBJ1-5; perhaps TRBD1 as D (6 bases). Trimming stripped 0 bases from V and 3 bases from J, with 15 bases between. The CDR3 is 17 residues long. Germline loops: CDR1 MGHRA, CDR2 YSYEKL. The DNA of the CDR3 is TGCGCCAGCAGCCAAGATCCGACAGGAAGTATCAATCAGCCCCAGCATTTT. It specifies CASSQDPTGSINQPQHF.

The J gene is TRBJ2-3, the V gene TRBV15; 7 nucleotides agree with TRBD2. Trimming took 5 bases from V and 3 from J; bases not matched to a gene: 5. The germline V gene has CDR1 LNHNV and CDR2 YYDKDF (reference sequence). The CDR3 consists of 14 residues. CDR3 DNA sequence: TGTGCCACCAGCGCCCAGGGAGGGACAGATACGCAGTATTTT. It specifies CATSAQGGTDTQYF.

This clone was found a few times. The chain recombines TRBV5-6 with TRBJ2-4; weak D call: TRBD1 (6 bases). The CDR3 extends over 15 amino acids. Trimming cost V 0 bases and J 5 bases, with 12 bases left between them. Per the germline V gene, CDR1 is SGHDT and CDR2 is YYEEEE. CDR3 sequence reads: CASSLALGGQNIQYF. The CDR3 region has the DNA TGTGCCAGCAGCTTGGCCTTAGGGGGTCAAAACATTCAGTACTTC.

This clone appeared a few times. The chain combines TRBV6-5 with TRBJ2-7; perhaps TRBD1 as D (7 bases). Trimming removed 6 bases at V and 5 bases at J, with 20 bases between. The CDR3 loop spans 15 amino acids. Germline CDR1 is MNHEY and CDR2 is SVGAGI. This CDR3 reads CASSPRGAGGNEQYF. CDR3 coding DNA: TGTGCCAGCAGCCCAAGGGGGGCAGGGGGTAACGAGCAGTACTTC.

This CDR3 reads CAWSRDSPYEQYF. In nucleotides, the CDR3 is TGTGCCTGGAGCCGGGACAGCCCCTACGAGCAGTACTTC. The chain has TRBV30 and TRBJ2-7, with 7 bases identical to TRBD1. The length of the CDR3 is 13 residues. Germline CDR1 is GTSNPN and CDR2 is SVGIG (reference sequence). The V and J ends lost 3 bases and 2 bases, in that order; junction bases with no gene match: 4.

This chain joins TRBV4-3 and TRBJ2-1, with D unresolved. V was shortened by 1 base and J by 1 base, with 14 bases between the two germline ends. The CDR3 sequence is 17 residues long. Germline V gene lookup returns CDR1 LGHNA and CDR2 YSLEER. The CDR3 DNA is TGCGCCAGCAGCCAAGGCATCGGCTACTATTCCTACAATGAGCAGTTCTTC. Translation: CASSQGIGYYSYNEQFF.

The V call is TRBV5-1, the J call TRBJ2-7; D is undetermined. The CDR3 consists of 14 residues. In germline, CDR1 is SGHRS, CDR2 YFSETQ. Trimming left V 6 bases short and J 5 bases short, with 18 bases between. CDR3 DNA sequence: TGCGCCAGCACCCCTTTAGGCACTAACGACGAGCAGTACTTC. Residues: CASTPLGTNDEQYF.

The chain uses TRBV5-1 and TRBJ2-7; 9 nucleotides line up with TRBD1. This CDR3 contains 16 residues. Germline V gene data show CDR1 as SGHRS and CDR2 as YFSETQ. J was trimmed by 4 bases and V by 0 bases; bases with no gene match: 8. CDR3 sequence (DNA): TGCGCCAGCAGCTTGGAACCCGGGACAGGGTGGTACGAGCAGTACTTC. Translating gives CASSLEPGTGWYEQYF.

The V gene is TRBV2, the J gene TRBJ2-7, with D perhaps matching TRBD2 (6 bases). Germline CDR1 SNHLY, CDR2 FYNNEI. The length of the CDR3 is 16 residues. The ends were cut back, 8 bases at V and 6 bases at J, with 26 bases in the middle. The DNA for the CDR3 is TGTGCCAGCTCTCGGGGGTGGCAGGGAGTACTGGGCGAGCAGTACTTC. Translated, it gives CASSRGWQGVLGEQYF. The complete variable domain, with remaining parts taken from reference TRBV2 and TRBJ2-7, reads EPEVTQTPSHQVTQMGQEVILRCVPISNHLYFYWYRQILGQKVEFLVSFYNNEISEKSEIFDDQFSVERPDGSNFTLKIRSTKLEDSAMYFCASSRGWQGVLGEQYFGPGTRLTVT.

The sample holds a few counts of this clone. The chain uses TRBV28 and TRBJ2-3; possibly TRBD1 for D (6 bases). Per germline, CDR1 MDHEN and CDR2 SYDVKM. Trimming stripped 7 bases from V and 0 bases from J, with 20 bases between. The CDR3 is 17 amino acids. The CDR3 here is CASTRHWTDSSTDTQYF. CDR3 nucleotide sequence: TGTGCCAGCACACGACACTGGACAGACTCTAGCACAGATACGCAGTATTTT. The whole variable domain, remainder taken from reference TRBV28 and TRBJ2-3, is DVKVTQSSRYLVKRTGEKVFLECVQDMDHENMFWYRQDPGLGLRLIYFSYDVKMKEKGDIPEGYSVSREKKERFSLILESASTNQTSMYLCASTRHWTDSSTDTQYFGPGTRLTVL.

The chain combines TRBV5-6 with TRBJ2-7; 10 bases map to TRBD2. The CDR3 totals 15 residues. V lost 2 bases and J lost 7; bases outside the gene matches: 9. Germline V gene lookup returns CDR1 SGHDT and CDR2 YYEEEE. The CDR3 spells CASSFWSGGAGEQYF. For the CDR3, the DNA is TGTGCCAGCAGCTTCTGGAGCGGGGGGGCTGGGGAGCAGTACTTC.

The chain carries TRBV11-3 and TRBJ2-7; unclear D gene. V lost 0 bases to trimming and J lost 3 bases, with 6 bases between them. Germline-derived CDR1 and CDR2 are SGHNT and YENEEA. The CDR3 consists of 13 residues. Here the CDR3 DNA reads TGTGCCAGCAGCTTAGATGCTAACTACGAGCAGTACGTC. Amino acid sequence: CASSLDANYEQYV.

The DNA of the CDR3 is TGTGCCAGCAGCTTAGATGGGCTAGCGGGAGGGCCAGACGGGGAGCTGTTTTTT. The encoded protein is CASSLDGLAGGPDGELFF. The chain combines TRBV11-2 with TRBJ2-2; 12 bases match TRBD2. J was trimmed by 7 bases and V by 0 bases; bases with no gene match: 9. The CDR3 has 18 residues. CDR1 and CDR2 from the germline V gene are SGHAT and FQNNGV.

Here the CDR3 reads CAIGPLAISYEQYF. The DNA for the CDR3 is TGTGCCATCGGCCCCTTGGCCATTTCCTACGAGCAGTACTTC. The rearrangement links TRBV10-3 to TRBJ2-7; D is unresolved. CDR1 is ENHRY, CDR2 SYGVKD, per germline. The CDR3 sequence is 14 residues long. Deletions cut 8 bases from V and 1 base from J, with 15 bases between.